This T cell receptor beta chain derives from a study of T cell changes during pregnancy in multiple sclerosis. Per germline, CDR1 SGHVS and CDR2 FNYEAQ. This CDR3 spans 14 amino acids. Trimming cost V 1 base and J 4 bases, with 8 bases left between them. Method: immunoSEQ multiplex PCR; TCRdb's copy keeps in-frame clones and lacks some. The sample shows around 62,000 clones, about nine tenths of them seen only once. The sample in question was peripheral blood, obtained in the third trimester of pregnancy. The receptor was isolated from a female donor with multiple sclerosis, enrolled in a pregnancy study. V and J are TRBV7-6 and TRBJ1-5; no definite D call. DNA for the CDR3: TGTGCCAGCAGCTTAGATTACGGGAATCAGCCCCAGCATTTT. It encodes CASSLDYGNQPQHF.